This is a list of T cell receptor beta chains from one sample in a study of T cell repertoires in cytomegalovirus infection. No antigen is known for these receptors. MiXCR, run by TCRdb on the reads, gives a single entry per CDR3 protein. The sample gives a few hundred thousand distinct CDR3 sequences, approximately 40% of which show up once; around 48% is in the top ten. The sample consisted of cultured PBMCs, taken from culture after CMV antigen stimulation. All receptors derive from a human donor in good health (CMV status not recorded). Some clones in this sample may be carry-over from other donors' samples. Each CDR3 is given with its conserved first and last residue. The order of the fields is clone size, D gene, J gene, V gene, CDR3 DNA, CDR3 protein. A D gene is named only where the DNA matches it firmly. Part of the rows lack a size; the others show once, few, many or a class for expanded clones.

>few|.|TRBJ2-2|TRBV7-6
TGTGCCAGCAGCACAAACGCCCGCGGGGCCGGGGAGCTGTTTTTT
CASSTNARGAGELFF
>few|TRBD1|TRBJ2-1|TRBV7-2
TGTGCCAGCAGCTCCTACCGGACAGGGGAAAATGAGCAGTTCTTC
CASSSYRTGENEQFF
>.|.|TRBJ2-2|TRBV28
TGTGCCAGCAGTAAACAGGTTAAGGACGGGGAGCTGTTTTTT
CASSKQVKDGELFF
>.|.|TRBJ2-3|TRBV13
TGTGCCAGCAGCCCACGGGCTCGGGGGTACACAGATACGCAGTATTTT
CASSPRARGYTDTQYF
>.|.|TRBJ2-1|TRBV29-1
TGCAGCGTATCCGATAGCTCCTACAATGAGCAGTTCTTC
CSVSDSSYNEQFF
>.|TRBD1|TRBJ2-1|TRBV7-2
TGTGCCAGCAGCTTAGGCAGGGGGCTCAATGAGCAGTTCTTC
CASSLGRGLNEQFF
>.|.|TRBJ2-1|TRBV14
TGTGCCAGCAGCCATTACACGGGACTCAGTCACAATGAGCAGTTCTTC
CASSHYTGLSHNEQFF
>few|TRBD1|TRBJ1-2|TRBV7-2
TGTGCCAGCAGCTTAGTAGGGGGACAGCCCCGGGGCTACACCTTC
CASSLVGGQPRGYTF
>few|TRBD1|TRBJ2-3|TRBV7-6
TGTGCCAGCAGCTTACGCACAGGGGGCGAGTCTACGCAGTATTTT
CASSLRTGGESTQYF
>few|TRBD1|TRBJ2-7|TRBV6-2/TRBV6-3
TGTGCCAGCAGTTTCCCGGGACAGGGAGTCGACGAGCAGTACTTC
CASSFPGQGVDEQYF
>few|.|TRBJ1-1|TRBV12-3/TRBV12-4
TGTGCCAGCACTATATACCGACAGCATAACACTGAAGCTTTCTTT
CASTIYRQHNTEAFF
>.|TRBD2|TRBJ2-1|TRBV6-2/TRBV6-3
TGTGCCAGCAGTACGATACTAGCGGGAGTTATGTATGAGCAGTTCTTC
CASSTILAGVMYEQFF
>.|.|TRBJ1-3|TRBV4-1
TGCGCCAGCAGCCAAGGGGACGAGGGGACCAGAAACACCATATATTTT
CASSQGDEGTRNTIYF
>few|TRBD1|TRBJ1-2|TRBV7-6
TGTGCCAGCAGCTTCCCACGGGGGGACAGGGAAGGTGGCTACACCTTC
CASSFPRGDREGGYTF
>many|.|TRBJ1-6|TRBV7-2
TGTGCCAGCAGCTTAGCGTGGGGAGGAACCTATAATTCACCCCTCCACTTT
CASSLAWGGTYNSPLHF
>few|TRBD2|TRBJ2-7|TRBV19
TGTGCCAGCTCAGCGGGAGGGCCGCGGGAGCAGTACTTC
CASSAGGPREQYF